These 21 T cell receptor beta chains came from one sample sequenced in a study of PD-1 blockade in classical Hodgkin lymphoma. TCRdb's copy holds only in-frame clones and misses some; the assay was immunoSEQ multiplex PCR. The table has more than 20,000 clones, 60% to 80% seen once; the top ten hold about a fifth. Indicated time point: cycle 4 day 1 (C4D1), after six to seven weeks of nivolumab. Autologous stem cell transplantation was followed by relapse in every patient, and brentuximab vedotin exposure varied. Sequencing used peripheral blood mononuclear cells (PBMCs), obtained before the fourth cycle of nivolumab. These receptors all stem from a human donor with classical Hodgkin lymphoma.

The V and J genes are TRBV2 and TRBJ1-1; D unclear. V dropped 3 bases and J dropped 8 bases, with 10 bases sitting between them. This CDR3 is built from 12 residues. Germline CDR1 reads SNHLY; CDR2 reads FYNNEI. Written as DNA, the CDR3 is TGTGCCAGCAGTGATTGGTCTACGGAAGCTTTCTTT. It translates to CASSDWSTEAFF.

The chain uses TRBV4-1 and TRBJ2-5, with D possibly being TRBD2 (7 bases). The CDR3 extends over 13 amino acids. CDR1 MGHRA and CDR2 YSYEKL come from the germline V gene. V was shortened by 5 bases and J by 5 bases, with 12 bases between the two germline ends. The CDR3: CASSYGGRETQYF. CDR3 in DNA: TGCGCCAGCAGCTACGGGGGGCGCGAGACCCAGTACTTC.

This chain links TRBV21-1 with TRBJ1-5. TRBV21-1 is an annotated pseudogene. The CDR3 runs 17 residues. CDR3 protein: CASSDRDRSLGNQPQHF. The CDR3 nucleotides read TGTGCCAGCAGCGACCGGGACCGAAGCCTGGGCAATCAGCCCCAGCATTTT.

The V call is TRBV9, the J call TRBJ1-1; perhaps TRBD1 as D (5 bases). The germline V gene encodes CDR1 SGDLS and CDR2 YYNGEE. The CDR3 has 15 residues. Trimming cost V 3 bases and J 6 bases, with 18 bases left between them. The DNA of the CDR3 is TGTGCCAGCAGCGAAGCCGGGACGTGGGACGCTGAAGCTTTCTTT. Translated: CASSEAGTWDAEAFF.

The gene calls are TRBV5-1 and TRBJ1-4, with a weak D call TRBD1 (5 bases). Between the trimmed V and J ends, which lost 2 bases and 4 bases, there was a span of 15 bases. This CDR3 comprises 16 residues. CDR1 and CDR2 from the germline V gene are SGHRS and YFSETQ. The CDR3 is CASSLDRSTLNEKLFF. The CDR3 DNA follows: TGCGCCAGCAGCTTAGACAGAAGTACCCTTAATGAAAAACTGTTTTTT.

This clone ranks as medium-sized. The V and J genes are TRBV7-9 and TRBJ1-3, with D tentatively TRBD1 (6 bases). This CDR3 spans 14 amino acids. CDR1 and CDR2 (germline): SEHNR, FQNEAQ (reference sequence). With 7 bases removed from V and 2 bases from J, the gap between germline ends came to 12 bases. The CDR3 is CASIDSGAGNTIYF. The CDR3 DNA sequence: TGTGCCAGCATAGATTCAGGGGCTGGAAACACCATATATTTT. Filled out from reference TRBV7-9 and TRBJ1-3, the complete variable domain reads DTGVSQNPRHKITKRGQNVTFRCDPISEHNRLYWYRQTLGQGPEFLTYFQNEAQLEKSRLLSDRFSAERPKGSFSTLEIQRTEQGDSAMYLCASIDSGAGNTIYFGEGSWLTVV.

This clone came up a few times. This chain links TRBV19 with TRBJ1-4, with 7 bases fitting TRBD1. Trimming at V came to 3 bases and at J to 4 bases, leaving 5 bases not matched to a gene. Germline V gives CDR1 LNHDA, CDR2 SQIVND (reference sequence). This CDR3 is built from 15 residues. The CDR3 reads CASSIGQVNNEKLFF. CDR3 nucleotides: TGTGCCAGTAGTATCGGACAGGTGAATAATGAAAAACTGTTTTTT. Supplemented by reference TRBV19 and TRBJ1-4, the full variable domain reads DGGITQSPKYLFRKEGQNVTLSCEQNLNHDAMYWYRQDPGQGLRLIYYSQIVNDFQKGDIAEGYSVSREKKESFPLTVTSAQKNPTAFYLCASSIGQVNNEKLFFGSGTQLSVL.

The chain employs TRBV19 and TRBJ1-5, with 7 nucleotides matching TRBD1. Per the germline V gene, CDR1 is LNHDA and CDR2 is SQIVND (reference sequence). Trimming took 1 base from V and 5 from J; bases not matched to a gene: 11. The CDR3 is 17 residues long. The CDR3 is CASSIGGGQGVYQPQHF. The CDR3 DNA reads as TGTGCCAGTAGTATAGGGGGCGGTCAGGGGGTCTATCAGCCCCAGCATTTT.

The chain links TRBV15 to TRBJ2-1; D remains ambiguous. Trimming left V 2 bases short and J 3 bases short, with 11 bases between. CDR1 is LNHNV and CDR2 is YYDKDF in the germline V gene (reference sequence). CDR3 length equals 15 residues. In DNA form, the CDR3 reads TGTGCCACCAGCAGACTGGAAGATGGCTACAATGAGCAGTTCTTC. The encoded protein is CATSRLEDGYNEQFF.

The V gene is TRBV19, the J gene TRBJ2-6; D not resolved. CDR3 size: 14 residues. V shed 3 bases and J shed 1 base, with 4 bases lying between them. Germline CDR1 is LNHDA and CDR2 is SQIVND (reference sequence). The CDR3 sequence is CASSMGSGANVLTF. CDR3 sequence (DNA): TGTGCCAGTAGTATGGGATCTGGGGCCAACGTCCTGACTTTC.

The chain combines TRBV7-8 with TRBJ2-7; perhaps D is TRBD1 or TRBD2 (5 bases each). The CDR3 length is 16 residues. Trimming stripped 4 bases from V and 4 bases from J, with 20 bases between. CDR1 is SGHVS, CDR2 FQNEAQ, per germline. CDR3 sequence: CASSSGTAAVGYEQYF. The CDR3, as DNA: TGTGCCAGCAGCTCAGGGACGGCGGCGGTTGGGTACGAGCAGTACTTC. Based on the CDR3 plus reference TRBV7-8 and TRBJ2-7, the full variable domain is GAGVSQSPRYKVAKRGQDVALRCDPISGHVSLFWYQQALGQGPEFLTYFQNEAQLDKSGLPSDRFFAERPEGSVSTLKIQRTQQEDSAVYLCASSSGTAAVGYEQYFGPGTRLTVT.

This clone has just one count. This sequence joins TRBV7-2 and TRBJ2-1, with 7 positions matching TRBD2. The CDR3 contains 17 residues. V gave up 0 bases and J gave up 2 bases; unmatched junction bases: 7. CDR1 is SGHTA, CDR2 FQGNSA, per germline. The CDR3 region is CASSLALAGVAYNEQFF. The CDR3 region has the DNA TGTGCCAGCAGCTTAGCGCTTGCGGGAGTGGCCTACAATGAGCAGTTCTTC. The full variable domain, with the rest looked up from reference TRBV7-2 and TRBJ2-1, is GAGVSQSPSNKVTEKGKDVELRCDPISGHTALYWYRQSLGQGLEFLIYFQGNSAPDKSGLPSDRFSAERTGGSVSTLTIQRTQQEDSAVYLCASSLALAGVAYNEQFFGPGTRLTVL.

The CDR3 bases are TGTGCCAGCAGTGCCGGACTAGCGGAAACAGATACGCAGTATTTT. Its translation: CASSAGLAETDTQYF. This rearrangement joins TRBV6-1 to TRBJ2-3, with TRBD2 matching over 10 bases. Germline V gives CDR1 MNHNS, CDR2 SASEGT. This CDR3 is 15 amino acids long. With V trimmed by 4 bases and J by 3 bases, 4 bases remained unmatched.

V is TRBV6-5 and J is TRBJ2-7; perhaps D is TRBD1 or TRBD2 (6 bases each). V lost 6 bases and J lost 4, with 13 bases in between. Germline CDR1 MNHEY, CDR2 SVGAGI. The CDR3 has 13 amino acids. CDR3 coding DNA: TGTGCCAGCAGAGGGGGGCGCGGGTACGAGCAGTACTTC. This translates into CASRGGRGYEQYF.

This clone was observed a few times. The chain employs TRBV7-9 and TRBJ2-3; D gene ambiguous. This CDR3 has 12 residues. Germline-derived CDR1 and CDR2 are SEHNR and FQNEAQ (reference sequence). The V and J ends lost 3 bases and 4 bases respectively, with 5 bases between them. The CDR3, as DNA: TGTGCCAGCAGCTTTTCCGCAGATACGCAGTATTTT. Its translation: CASSFSADTQYF. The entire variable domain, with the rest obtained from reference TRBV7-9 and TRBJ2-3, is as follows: DTGVSQNPRHKITKRGQNVTFRCDPISEHNRLYWYRQTLGQGPEFLTYFQNEAQLEKSRLLSDRFSAERPKGSFSTLEIQRTEQGDSAMYLCASSFSADTQYFGPGTRLTVL.

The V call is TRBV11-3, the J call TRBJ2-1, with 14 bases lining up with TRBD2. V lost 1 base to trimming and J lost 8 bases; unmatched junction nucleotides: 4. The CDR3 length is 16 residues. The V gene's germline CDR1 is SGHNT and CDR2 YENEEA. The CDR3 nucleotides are TGTGCCAGCAGCTTAGCCGGGACTAGCGGGAGTTATGAGCAGTTCTTC. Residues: CASSLAGTSGSYEQFF.

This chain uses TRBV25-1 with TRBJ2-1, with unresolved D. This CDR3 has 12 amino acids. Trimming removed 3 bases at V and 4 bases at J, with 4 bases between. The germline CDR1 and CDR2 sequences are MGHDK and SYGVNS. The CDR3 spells CASSDWYNEQFF. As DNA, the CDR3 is TGTGCCAGCAGTGACTGGTACAATGAGCAGTTCTTC.

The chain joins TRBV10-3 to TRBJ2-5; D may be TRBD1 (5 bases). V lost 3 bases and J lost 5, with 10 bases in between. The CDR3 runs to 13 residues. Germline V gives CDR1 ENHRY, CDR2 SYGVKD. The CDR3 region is CAISDQGTETQYF. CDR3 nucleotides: TGTGCCATCAGTGATCAGGGAACGGAGACCCAGTACTTC.

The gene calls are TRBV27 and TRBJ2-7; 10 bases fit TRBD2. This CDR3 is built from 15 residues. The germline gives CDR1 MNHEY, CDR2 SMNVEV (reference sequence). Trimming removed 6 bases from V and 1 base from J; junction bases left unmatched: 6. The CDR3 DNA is TGTGCCAGCAGCCGACCGGGACTAGCGTCCTACGAGCAGTACTTC. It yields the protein CASSRPGLASYEQYF.

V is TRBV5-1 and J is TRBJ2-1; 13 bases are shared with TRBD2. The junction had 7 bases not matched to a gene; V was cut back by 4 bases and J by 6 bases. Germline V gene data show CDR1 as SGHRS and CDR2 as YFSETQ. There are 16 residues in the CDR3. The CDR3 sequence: CASSRTSGGAVNEQFF. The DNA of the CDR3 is TGCGCCAGCAGCAGAACTAGCGGGGGGGCCGTCAATGAGCAGTTCTTC.

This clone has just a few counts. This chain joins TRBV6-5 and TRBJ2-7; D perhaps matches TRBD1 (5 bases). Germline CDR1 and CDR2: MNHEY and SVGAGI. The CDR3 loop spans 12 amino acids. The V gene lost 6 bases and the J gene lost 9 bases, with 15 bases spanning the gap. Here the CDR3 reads CASSPDIKGQYF. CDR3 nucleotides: TGTGCCAGCAGCCCGGACATCAAGGGGCAGTACTTC.